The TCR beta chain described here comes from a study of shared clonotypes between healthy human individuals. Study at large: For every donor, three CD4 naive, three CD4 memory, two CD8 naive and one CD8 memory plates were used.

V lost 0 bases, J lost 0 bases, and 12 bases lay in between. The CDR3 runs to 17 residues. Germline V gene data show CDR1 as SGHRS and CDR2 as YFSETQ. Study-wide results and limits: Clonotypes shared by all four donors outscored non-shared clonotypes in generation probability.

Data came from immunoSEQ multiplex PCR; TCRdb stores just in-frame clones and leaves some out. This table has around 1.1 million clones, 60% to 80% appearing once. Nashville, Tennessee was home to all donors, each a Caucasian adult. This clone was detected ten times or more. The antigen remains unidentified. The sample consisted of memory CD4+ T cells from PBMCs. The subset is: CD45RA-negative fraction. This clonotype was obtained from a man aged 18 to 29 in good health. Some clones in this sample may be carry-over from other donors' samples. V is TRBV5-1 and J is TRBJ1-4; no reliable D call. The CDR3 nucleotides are TGCGCCAGCAGCTTGGTCACGGGAATAGCAACTAATGAAAAACTGTTTTTT. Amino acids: CASSLVTGIATNEKLFF.